This T cell receptor beta chain was found in a study of T cells in Graves' hyperthyroidism and ophthalmopathy. Findings and limits, study-wide: Among clonotypes expanded in thyroid above 0.001, most were also found in blood.

The CDR3 is made up of 14 amino acids. Germline values: CDR1 SGHVS, CDR2 FNYEAQ. Trimming pared 5 bases from V and 9 bases from J, leaving 19 bases between. Many counts were recorded for this clonotype. Its matching antigen is unknown. Template material for amplifying TCR beta CDR3 regions consisted of RNA transcripts. When the TCR CDR3 underwent first-round RT-PCR, the HTBI primer set was used. TCRdb processed the multiplex PCR reads anew with MiXCR; each CDR3 protein has one entry. The table includes around 200,000 distinct CDR3 sequences, 17% detected once. This TCR came from a woman in her forties or fifties with Graves' hyperthyroidism. The chain has TRBV7-6 and TRBJ1-1, with TRBD1 as a possible D gene (5 bases). Sequencing was done on a sample of blood. The CDR3: CASSPTGGAYKAFF. The CDR3 DNA is TGTGCCAGCAGCCCTACGGGTGGGGCGTACAAAGCTTTCTTT.